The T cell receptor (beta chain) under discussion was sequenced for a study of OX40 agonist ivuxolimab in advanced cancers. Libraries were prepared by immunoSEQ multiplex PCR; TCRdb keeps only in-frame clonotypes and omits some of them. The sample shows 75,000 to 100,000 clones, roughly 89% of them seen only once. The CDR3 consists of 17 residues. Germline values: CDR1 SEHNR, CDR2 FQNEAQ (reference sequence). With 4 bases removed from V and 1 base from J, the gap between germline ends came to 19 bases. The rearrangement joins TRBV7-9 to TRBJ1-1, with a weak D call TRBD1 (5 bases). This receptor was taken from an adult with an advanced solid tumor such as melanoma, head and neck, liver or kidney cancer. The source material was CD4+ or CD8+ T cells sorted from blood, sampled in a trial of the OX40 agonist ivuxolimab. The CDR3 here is CASSSGGSRHGNTEAFF. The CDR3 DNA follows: TGTGCCAGCAGCTCGGGGGGGTCCCGACATGGGAACACTGAAGCTTTCTTT.